Below are 12 T cell receptor beta chains sequenced from a single sample in a study of graft-versus-host responses after intestinal transplantation. Profiled with immunoSEQ multiplex PCR; TCRdb holds only in-frame clones, not every one. Of around 89,000 clones detected, 80% to 95% appear once; the ten largest clones hold roughly 0.39%. Their specific antigens are unknown. The sequencing here drew on unstimulated CD8+ T cells sorted from spleen or lymph node cells, taken before transplant. These receptor sequences come from a human donor who was the organ donor for an intestinal transplant.

The chain carries TRBV5-8 and TRBJ1-5, with D unresolved. V was pared by 0 bases and J by 3 bases, with 7 bases between. Per germline, CDR1 SGHTS and CDR2 YDEGEE. This CDR3 is built from 14 residues. The CDR3 loop reads CASSLVRNNQPQHF. CDR3 nucleotide sequence: TGTGCCAGCAGCTTGGTTAGAAACAATCAGCCCCAGCATTTT.

This chain links TRBV7-2 with TRBJ2-3; 9 nucleotides align to TRBD2. Germline V lookup: CDR1 SGHTA, CDR2 FQGNSA. This CDR3 comprises 18 residues. Losses at the gene ends were 4 bases for V and 0 bases for J; bases not matched to a gene: 11. As DNA, the CDR3 is TGTGCCAGCAGCTGGGGAGGCGGGGGGGCCAAGAGCACAGATACGCAGTATTTT. Its protein is CASSWGGGGAKSTDTQYF. Looking up the rest from reference TRBV7-2 and TRBJ2-3 gives the full variable domain: GAGVSQSPSNKVTEKGKDVELRCDPISGHTALYWYRQSLGQGLEFLIYFQGNSAPDKSGLPSDRFSAERTGGSVSTLTIQRTQQEDSAVYLCASSWGGGGAKSTDTQYFGPGTRLTVL.

This rearrangement joins TRBV9 to TRBJ2-2, with a tentative D call TRBD1 (6 bases). This CDR3 is 15 amino acids long. V gave up 6 bases and J gave up 1 base, with 13 bases separating them. Per germline, CDR1 SGDLS and CDR2 YYNGEE. The CDR3 protein is CASNSGGLNTGELFF. The CDR3 DNA is TGTGCCAGCAACTCTGGGGGCCTGAACACCGGGGAGCTGTTTTTT.

This rearrangement joins TRBV11-2 to TRBJ2-3, with D unclear. Trimming removed 0 bases from V and 4 bases from J, with 5 bases in between. CDR3 length: 13 amino acids. The germline gives CDR1 SGHAT, CDR2 FQNNGV. The CDR3 coding sequence is TGTGCCAGCAGCTTAGAGTCGGCAGATACGCAGTATTTT. Translating gives CASSLESADTQYF.

The CDR3 nucleotides are TGTGCCAGCAGCCCACGGGGGGGCGTAGAGACCCAGTACTTC. Translation: CASSPRGGVETQYF. The chain couples TRBV13 to TRBJ2-5; 8 bases match TRBD2. Germline loops: CDR1 PRHDT, CDR2 FYEKMQ (reference sequence). CDR3 size: 14 residues. With V trimmed by 5 bases and J by 4 bases, 6 bases remained unmatched.

The chain is built from TRBV6-6 and TRBJ2-7; D remains unclear. This CDR3 contains 12 residues. Per the germline V gene, CDR1 is MNHNY and CDR2 is SVGAGI (reference sequence). V was shortened by 6 bases and J by 3 bases, with 9 bases between the two germline ends. The CDR3 spells CASSPGGYEQYF. The CDR3 DNA follows: TGTGCCAGCAGCCCCGGCGGCTACGAGCAGTACTTC.

J is TRBJ2-2 and V is TRBV7-9; 8 positions agree with TRBD1. The CDR3 is 17 residues long. J lost 2 bases, V lost 1 base, and 6 bases had no gene match. CDR1 and CDR2 from the germline V gene are SEHNR and FQNEAQ (reference sequence). In DNA, the CDR3 is TGTGCCAGCAGCTTAGGATGGACAGGGACAAACACCGGGGAGCTGTTTTTT. It translates to CASSLGWTGTNTGELFF.

This chain connects TRBV7-9 to TRBJ1-5; 10 positions match TRBD1. The trim removed 5 bases at V and 4 bases at J, leaving 8 bases unmatched. CDR3 length equals 16 residues. Per germline, CDR1 SEHNR and CDR2 FQNEAQ (reference sequence). The CDR3 region has the DNA TGTGCCAGCAGCCCGGGACAGGGGACAGGTAATCAGCCCCAGCATTTT. The encoded protein is CASSPGQGTGNQPQHF.

The CDR3 bases are TGTGCCAGTAGTATAGATTCCGGCAATGAGCAGTTCTTC. Residues: CASSIDSGNEQFF. The chain is built from TRBV19 and TRBJ2-1; unclear D gene. The CDR3 runs to 13 residues. V was shortened by 0 bases and J by 6 bases, with 6 bases between the two germline ends. Germline V gene data show CDR1 as LNHDA and CDR2 as SQIVND (reference sequence).

The chain employs TRBV9 and TRBJ1-3; 8 bases are a match to TRBD1. This CDR3 contains 20 residues. Trimming took 0 bases from V and 1 from J; bases not matched to a gene: 15. Germline CDR1 SGDLS, CDR2 YYNGEE. CDR3 in DNA: TGTGCCAGCAGCGTAGCTGAGGGGGGGCCGGACAGGGTGTCTGGAAACACCATATATTTT. It specifies CASSVAEGGPDRVSGNTIYF.

This CDR3 is CASSFKLAGVETQYF. The CDR3 coding sequence is TGCGCCAGCAGCTTTAAACTAGCGGGGGTGGAGACCCAGTACTTC. The chain employs TRBV5-1 and TRBJ2-5; TRBD2 matches 11 bases. This CDR3 spans 15 amino acids. V shed 2 bases, J shed 5 bases, and the junction held 5 bases outside the gene matches. CDR1 is SGHRS, CDR2 YFSETQ, per germline.

The chain is built from TRBV27 and TRBJ2-4; 10 bases map to TRBD1. Germline values: CDR1 MNHEY, CDR2 SMNVEV (reference sequence). The J segment lost 8 bases and the V segment lost 3 bases, leaving 4 bases of the junction unmatched. This CDR3 has 14 amino acids. The DNA for the CDR3 is TGTGCCAGCAGTTTTCGACAGGGGGCAGACATTCAGTACTTC. This sequence encodes CASSFRQGADIQYF.